Sequencing of this T cell receptor (beta chain) was carried out in a study of T cell repertoires in cytomegalovirus infection. A word on this clonotype: Antigen specificity is unknown.

One entry per CDR3 protein, called by TCRdb with MiXCR from the reads. The sample includes 55,000 to 70,000 distinct CDR3 sequences, about 22% of them seen just once. What was sequenced was PBMCs, sequenced either directly or after in vitro stimulation (not recorded which). This TCR derives from a human donor in good health (CMV status not recorded). Some clones in this sample may be carry-over from other donors' samples.

CDR3: CASSPGGGEHNEQFF. The CDR3 DNA is TGTGCCAGCAGCCCCGGAGGTGGGGAACACAATGAGCAGTTCTTC. This chain uses TRBV5-5 with TRBJ2-1; TRBD2 is a possible D gene (5 bases). The CDR3 loop spans 15 amino acids. Germline V CDR1 and CDR2: SGHKS, YYEKEE (reference sequence). Between the trimmed V and J ends, which lost 4 bases and 5 bases, there was a span of 16 bases. Full variable domain (rest looked up from reference TRBV5-5 and TRBJ2-1): DAGVTQSPTHLIKTRGQQVTLRCSPISGHKSVSWYQQVLGQGPQFIFQYYEKEERGRGNFPDRFSARQFPNYSSELNVNALLLGDSALYLCASSPGGGEHNEQFFGPGTRLTVL.